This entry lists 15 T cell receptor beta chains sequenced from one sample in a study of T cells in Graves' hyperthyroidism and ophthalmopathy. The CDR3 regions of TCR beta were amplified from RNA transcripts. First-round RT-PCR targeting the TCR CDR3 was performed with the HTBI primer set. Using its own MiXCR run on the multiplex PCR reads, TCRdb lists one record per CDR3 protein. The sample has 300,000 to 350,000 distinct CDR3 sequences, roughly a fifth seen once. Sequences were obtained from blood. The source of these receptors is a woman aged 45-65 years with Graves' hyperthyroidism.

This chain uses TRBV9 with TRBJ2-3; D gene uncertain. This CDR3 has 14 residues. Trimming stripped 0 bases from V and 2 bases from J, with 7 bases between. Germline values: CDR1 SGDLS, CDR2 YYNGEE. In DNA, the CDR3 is TGTGCCAGCAGCGTAGTAAGCGTCACAGATACGCAGTATTTT. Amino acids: CASSVVSVTDTQYF.

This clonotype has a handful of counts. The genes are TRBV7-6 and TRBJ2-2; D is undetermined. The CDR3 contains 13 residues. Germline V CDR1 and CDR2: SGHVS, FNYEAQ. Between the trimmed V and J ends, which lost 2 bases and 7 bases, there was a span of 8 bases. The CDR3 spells CASSLNPGGELFF. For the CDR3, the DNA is TGTGCCAGCAGCTTAAATCCAGGCGGGGAGCTGTTTTTT.

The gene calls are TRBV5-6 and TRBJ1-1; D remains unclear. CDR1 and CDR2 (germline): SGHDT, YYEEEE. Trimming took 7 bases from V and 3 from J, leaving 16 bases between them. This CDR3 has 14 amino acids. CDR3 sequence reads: CASSKDWMDTEAFF. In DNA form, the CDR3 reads TGTGCCAGCTCTAAGGATTGGATGGACACTGAAGCTTTCTTT.

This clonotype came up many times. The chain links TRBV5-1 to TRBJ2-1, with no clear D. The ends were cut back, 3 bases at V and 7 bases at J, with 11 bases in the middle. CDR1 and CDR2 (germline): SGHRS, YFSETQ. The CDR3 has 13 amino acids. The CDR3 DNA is TGCGCCAGCAGCTATGCCCGGCGGAATGAGCAGTTCTTC. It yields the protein CASSYARRNEQFF.

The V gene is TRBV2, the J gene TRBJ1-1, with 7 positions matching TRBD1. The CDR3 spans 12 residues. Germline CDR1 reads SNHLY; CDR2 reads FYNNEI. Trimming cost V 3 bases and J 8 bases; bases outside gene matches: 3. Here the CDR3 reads CASSEQGEEAFF. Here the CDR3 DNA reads TGTGCCAGCAGTGAGCAGGGGGAGGAAGCTTTCTTT. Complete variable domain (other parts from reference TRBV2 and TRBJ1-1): EPEVTQTPSHQVTQMGQEVILRCVPISNHLYFYWYRQILGQKVEFLVSFYNNEISEKSEIFDDQFSVERPDGSNFTLKIRSTKLEDSAMYFCASSEQGEEAFFGQGTRLTVV.

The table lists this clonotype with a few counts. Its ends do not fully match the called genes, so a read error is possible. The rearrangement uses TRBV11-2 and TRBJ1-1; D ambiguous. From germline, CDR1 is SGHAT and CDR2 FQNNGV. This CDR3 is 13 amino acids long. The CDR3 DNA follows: TGTACCAGCAGCGCGCAGGAGAACACTGAAGCTTTCTTT. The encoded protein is CTSSAQENTEAFF.

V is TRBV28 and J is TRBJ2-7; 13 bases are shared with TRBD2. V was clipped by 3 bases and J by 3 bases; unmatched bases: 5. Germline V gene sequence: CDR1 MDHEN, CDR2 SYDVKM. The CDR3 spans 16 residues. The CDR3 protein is CASSFQGLAGDYEQYF. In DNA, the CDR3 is TGTGCCAGCAGTTTCCAAGGACTAGCGGGAGACTACGAGCAGTACTTC.

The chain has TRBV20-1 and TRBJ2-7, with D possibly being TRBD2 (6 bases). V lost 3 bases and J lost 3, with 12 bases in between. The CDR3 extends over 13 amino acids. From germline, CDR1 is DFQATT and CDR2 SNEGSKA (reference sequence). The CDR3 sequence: CSASDYGGYEQYF. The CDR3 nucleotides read TGCAGTGCTAGCGATTACGGGGGCTACGAGCAGTACTTC.

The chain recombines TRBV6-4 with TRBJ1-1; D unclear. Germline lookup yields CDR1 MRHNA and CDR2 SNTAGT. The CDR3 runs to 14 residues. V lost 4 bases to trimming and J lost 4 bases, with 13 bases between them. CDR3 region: CASSAETGSTEAFF. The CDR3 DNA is TGTGCCAGCAGTGCCGAGACGGGTTCCACTGAAGCTTTCTTT.

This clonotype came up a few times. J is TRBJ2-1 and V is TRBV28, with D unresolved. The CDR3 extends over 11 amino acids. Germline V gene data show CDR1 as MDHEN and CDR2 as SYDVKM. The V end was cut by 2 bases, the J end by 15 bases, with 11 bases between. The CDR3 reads CASSLKGPMFF. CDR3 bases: TGTGCCAGCAGTTTAAAAGGGCCTATGTTCTTC.

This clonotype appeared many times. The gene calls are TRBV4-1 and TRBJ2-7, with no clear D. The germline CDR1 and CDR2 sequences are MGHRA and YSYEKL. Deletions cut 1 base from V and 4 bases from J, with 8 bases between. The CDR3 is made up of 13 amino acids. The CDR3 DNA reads TGCGCCAGCAGCCAAGCGACAATATACGAGCAGTACTTC. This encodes CASSQATIYEQYF.

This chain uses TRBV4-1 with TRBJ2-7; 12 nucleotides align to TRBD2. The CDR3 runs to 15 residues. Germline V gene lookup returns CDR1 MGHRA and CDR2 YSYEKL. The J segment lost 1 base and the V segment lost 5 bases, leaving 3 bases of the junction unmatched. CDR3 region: CASSVTSGGSYEQYF. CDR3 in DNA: TGCGCCAGCAGCGTGACTAGCGGGGGATCCTACGAGCAGTACTTC.

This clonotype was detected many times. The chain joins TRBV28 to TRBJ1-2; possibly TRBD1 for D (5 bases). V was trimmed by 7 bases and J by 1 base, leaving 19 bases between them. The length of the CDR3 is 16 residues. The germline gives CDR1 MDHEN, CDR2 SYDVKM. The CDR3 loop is CASTPGGGTGNYGYTF. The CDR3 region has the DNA TGTGCCAGCACCCCCGGGGGGGGGACTGGTAACTATGGCTACACCTTC.

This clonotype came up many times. CDR3 coding DNA: TGTGCCAGCAGCCAGGACTGGGGACAGGGCGATCAGCCCCAGCATTTT. It codes for CASSQDWGQGDQPQHF. The J gene is TRBJ1-5, the V gene TRBV3-1; 9 bases agree with TRBD1. Germline CDR1 is LGHDT and CDR2 is YNNKEL (reference sequence). This CDR3 is built from 16 residues. The V gene end was trimmed by 3 bases and the J gene end by 5 bases; junction bases not matched to a gene: 8.

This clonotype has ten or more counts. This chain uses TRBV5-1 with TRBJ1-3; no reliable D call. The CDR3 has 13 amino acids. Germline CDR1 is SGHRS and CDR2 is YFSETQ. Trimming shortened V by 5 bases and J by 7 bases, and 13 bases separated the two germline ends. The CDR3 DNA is TGCGCCAGCAGAGACACACAGAGGAACACCATATATTTT. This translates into CASRDTQRNTIYF. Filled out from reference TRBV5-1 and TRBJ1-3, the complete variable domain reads KAGVTQTPRYLIKTRGQQVTLSCSPISGHRSVSWYQQTPGQGLQFLFEYFSETQRNKGNFPGRFSGRQFSNSRSEMNVSTLELGDSALYLCASRDTQRNTIYFGEGSWLTVV.